These 32 T cell receptor beta chains were sequenced from one sample in a study of blood T cell repertoires in COVID-19. Here immunoSEQ multiplex PCR was the method, and the copy in TCRdb shows in-frame clones only, minus some. The sample includes 250,000 or so clones, about 90% of them seen just once. The sample was peripheral blood. Receptors originate from a woman in her 40s who had recovered from COVID-19.

The gene calls are TRBV7-5 and TRBJ1-5; the table's D call of TRBD1 was not tested on the DNA. TRBV7-5 is noted as a pseudogene. There are 14 residues in the CDR3. The CDR3 DNA is TGTGCCAGAAGCTTAAGGGGCAGTAATCAGCCCCAGCATTTT. It is translated as CARSLRGSNQPQHF.

V and J are TRBV2 and TRBJ1-3; D is undetermined. Germline values: CDR1 SNHLY, CDR2 FYNNEI. V was cut by 11 bases and J by 8 bases, with 19 bases left in between. The CDR3 sequence is 13 residues long. DNA of the CDR3: TGTGCCGGCACCATCGGGATAGGTGACACCATATATTTT. It specifies CAGTIGIGDTIYF.

This clone was detected a few times. The chain is built from TRBV7-9 and TRBJ1-1; D unresolved. The CDR3 consists of 13 residues. Germline V gives CDR1 SEHNR, CDR2 FQNEAQ (reference sequence). Between the trimmed V and J ends, which lost 2 bases and 4 bases, there was a span of 8 bases. The CDR3 here is CASSLMSPTEAFF. The DNA for the CDR3 is TGTGCCAGCAGCTTAATGAGCCCCACTGAAGCTTTCTTT. The full variable domain, with the rest looked up from reference TRBV7-9 and TRBJ1-1, is DTGVSQNPRHKITKRGQNVTFRCDPISEHNRLYWYRQTLGQGPEFLTYFQNEAQLEKSRLLSDRFSAERPKGSFSTLEIQRTEQGDSAMYLCASSLMSPTEAFFGQGTRLTVV.

The gene calls are TRBV7-2 and TRBJ1-5; no reliable D call. From germline, CDR1 is SGHTA and CDR2 FQGNSA. Trimming pared 3 bases from V and 7 bases from J, leaving 13 bases between. The CDR3 consists of 14 residues. CDR3 sequence reads: CASSFLSVTQPQHF. In DNA, the CDR3 is TGTGCCAGCAGCTTCCTCTCGGTGACACAGCCCCAGCATTTT. The full variable domain, rest sourced from reference TRBV7-2 and TRBJ1-5, is GAGVSQSPSNKVTEKGKDVELRCDPISGHTALYWYRQSLGQGLEFLIYFQGNSAPDKSGLPSDRFSAERTGGSVSTLTIQRTQQEDSAVYLCASSFLSVTQPQHFGDGTRLSIL.

The chain employs TRBV11-2 and TRBJ2-7, with 9 bases aligning to TRBD1. This CDR3 has 15 amino acids. In germline, CDR1 is SGHAT, CDR2 FQNNGV. Trimming took 5 bases from V and 3 from J; bases not matched to a gene: 8. The CDR3 reads CASSPSGTGYYEQYF. The CDR3 DNA is TGTGCCAGCAGCCCATCCGGGACAGGGTACTACGAGCAGTACTTC.

The chain employs TRBV9 and TRBJ1-2; TRBD1 aligns across 12 bases. The CDR3 runs to 15 residues. CDR1 SGDLS and CDR2 YYNGEE come from the germline V gene. V lost 4 bases, J lost 7 bases, and 8 bases stayed unmatched. The CDR3 protein is CASSLQPGQGAGYTF. The CDR3 DNA reads TGTGCCAGCAGCCTCCAACCGGGACAGGGGGCTGGCTACACCTTC.

V gene TRBV10-3 combines with J gene TRBJ1-4, with unresolved D. Germline-derived CDR1 and CDR2 are ENHRY and SYGVKD. The CDR3 covers 13 residues. Trimming removed 8 bases from V and 4 bases from J, with 11 bases in between. The CDR3 region has the DNA TGTGCCATCCGTGGACTGAATAATGAAAAACTGTTTTTT. Protein sequence: CAIRGLNNEKLFF.

The rearrangement uses TRBV7-9 and TRBJ2-2; unclear D gene. Germline V lookup: CDR1 SEHNR, CDR2 FQNEAQ (reference sequence). The CDR3 is 14 residues long. The germline V and J ends were trimmed by 8 bases and 5 bases, with 15 bases remaining between them. CDR3 bases: TGTGCCAGCCAAATGAGTGGAGCGACCGGGGAGCTGTTTTTT. Translating gives CASQMSGATGELFF.

The chain has TRBV10-3 and TRBJ1-2; D gene uncertain. Trimming cost V 2 bases and J 4 bases, with 14 bases left between them. This CDR3 spans 15 amino acids. From germline, CDR1 is ENHRY and CDR2 SYGVKD. CDR3 sequence: CAISEEGGRTYGYTF. The CDR3 region has the DNA TGTGCCATCAGTGAGGAGGGAGGGAGGACCTATGGCTACACCTTC.

The chain uses TRBV7-9 and TRBJ2-5; 9 nucleotides agree with TRBD1. V trimming: 5 bases; J trimming: 2 bases; junction bases outside the gene matches: 6. The CDR3 covers 15 residues. Germline V gene data show CDR1 as SEHNR and CDR2 as FQNEAQ (reference sequence). The CDR3 loop reads CASSPSGQGQETQYF. DNA for the CDR3: TGTGCCAGCAGCCCCTCCGGACAGGGGCAAGAGACCCAGTACTTC.

The chain uses TRBV19 and TRBJ2-3, with TRBD1 identical over 10 bases. CDR3 length: 14 amino acids. V lost 10 bases and J lost 4; bases outside the gene matches: 8. CDR1 is LNHDA and CDR2 is SQIVND in the germline V gene (reference sequence). The DNA of the CDR3 is TGTGCCACCGGACAGGGGGTTTGGGCAGATACGCAGTATTTT. Translated, it gives CATGQGVWADTQYF.

This chain links TRBV5-1 with TRBJ1-4, with no clear D. This CDR3 is built from 13 residues. Germline V gives CDR1 SGHRS, CDR2 YFSETQ. V lost 4 bases and J 4 bases, leaving 8 bases between the germline ends. The CDR3: CASSPVNNEKLFF. The CDR3 DNA reads TGCGCCAGCAGCCCAGTCAATAATGAAAAACTGTTTTTT.

The V gene is TRBV10-3, the J gene TRBJ2-1; 9 bases map to TRBD2. This CDR3 contains 17 residues. Unmatched junction bases numbered 16, after V lost 6 bases and J lost 7 bases. Germline assignment: CDR1 ENHRY and CDR2 SYGVKD. The CDR3 DNA sequence: TGTGCCATCAGATCCCCTGAGGAGCGGGGGGCCCGAAATGAGCAGTTCTTC. Translating it yields CAIRSPEERGARNEQFF.

The V call is TRBV7-2, the J call TRBJ1-1; D ambiguous. There are 15 residues in the CDR3. The germline V gene has CDR1 SGHTA and CDR2 FQGNSA. V lost 5 bases and J lost 1, with 14 bases in between. The CDR3 DNA reads as TGTGCCAGCAGCCCGAATCAATTGGCGAACACTGAAGCTTTCTTT. This codes for CASSPNQLANTEAFF.

This sequence joins TRBV4-1 and TRBJ2-1; TRBD2 matches 11 bases. Germline V gives CDR1 MGHRA, CDR2 YSYEKL. This CDR3 has 18 amino acids. V was clipped by 0 bases and J by 6 bases; unmatched bases: 10. The CDR3 here is CASSQDRPGLAVGNEQFF. For the CDR3, the DNA is TGCGCCAGCAGCCAAGATCGCCCGGGACTAGCGGTGGGCAATGAGCAGTTCTTC.

The gene calls are TRBV2 and TRBJ2-5, with 8 bases that match TRBD1. Germline CDR1 is SNHLY and CDR2 is FYNNEI. Losses at the gene ends were 6 bases for V and 5 bases for J; bases not matched to a gene: 5. This CDR3 region has 13 residues. This CDR3 reads CASRAGQGETQYF. CDR3 nucleotide sequence: TGTGCCAGCAGAGCCGGACAGGGTGAGACCCAGTACTTC.

The chain has TRBV9 and TRBJ1-2, with 9 bases lining up with TRBD1. The CDR3 spans 16 residues. Germline V gene data show CDR1 as SGDLS and CDR2 as YYNGEE. Losses at the gene ends were 4 bases for V and 6 bases for J; bases not matched to a gene: 13. The CDR3 DNA sequence: TGTGCCAGCAGCCCAATACCCACAGGGGGCGTCGATGGCTACACCTTC. Translation: CASSPIPTGGVDGYTF.

The chain employs TRBV4-1 and TRBJ2-5; D unclear. Germline CDR1 is MGHRA and CDR2 is YSYEKL. The CDR3 sequence is 13 residues long. V was shortened by 3 bases and J by 5 bases, with 10 bases between the two germline ends. CDR3 coding DNA: TGCGCCAGCAGCCAGAGGTCCCGGGAGACCCAGTACTTC. It translates to CASSQRSRETQYF.

The rearrangement links TRBV9 to TRBJ2-3, with D maybe TRBD2 (6 bases). Germline lookup yields CDR1 SGDLS and CDR2 YYNGEE. The CDR3 has 13 residues. The V end lost 4 bases, the J end lost 6 bases, and 12 bases lay between the germline ends. CDR3 protein: CASSLWDSDTQYF. DNA for the CDR3: TGTGCCAGCAGCCTCTGGGACTCGGATACGCAGTATTTT.

This rearrangement joins TRBV12-2 to TRBJ2-1; TRBD1 is the table's D call and was not checked against the DNA. TRBV12-2 is designated a pseudogene. The CDR3 runs to 18 residues. CDR3 sequence (DNA): TGTGCAAGTCGCTTAGCGGGACATACCGTCACCATCTACAATGAGCAGTTCTTC. Protein product: CASRLAGHTVTIYNEQFF.

The chain recombines TRBV19 with TRBJ1-2; the match to TRBD1 covers 7 bases. V dropped 7 bases and J dropped 2; count of bases not matched to a gene: 4. Germline lookup yields CDR1 LNHDA and CDR2 SQIVND (reference sequence). This CDR3 has 13 amino acids. The CDR3 loop reads CASIRTGNYGYTF. DNA for the CDR3: TGTGCCAGTATCCGGACAGGCAACTATGGCTACACCTTC. Together with reference TRBV19 and TRBJ1-2, the CDR3 gives the full variable domain: DGGITQSPKYLFRKEGQNVTLSCEQNLNHDAMYWYRQDPGQGLRLIYYSQIVNDFQKGDIAEGYSVSREKKESFPLTVTSAQKNPTAFYLCASIRTGNYGYTFGSGTRLTVV.

This clone was detected once. This chain links TRBV5-1 with TRBJ1-4; 8 nucleotides align to TRBD1. This CDR3 is 16 amino acids long. Trimming cost V 6 bases and J 4 bases; bases outside gene matches: 11. Germline CDR1 and CDR2: SGHRS and YFSETQ. The CDR3 DNA reads as TGCGCCAGCACCCCTACGACAGGGGCGAGTAATGAAAAACTGTTTTTT. It translates to CASTPTTGASNEKLFF.

The chain links TRBV3-1 (or the pseudogene TRBV3-2) to TRBJ2-5, with D unclear. The germline V gene has CDR1 LGHDT and CDR2 YNNKEL (reference sequence). The CDR3 length is 16 residues. Trimming pared 4 bases from V and 1 base from J, leaving 16 bases between. This CDR3 is CASSLRSPTAQETQYF. CDR3 nucleotides: TGTGCCAGCAGCCTCCGTAGTCCCACAGCCCAAGAGACCCAGTACTTC.

The chain combines TRBV5-1 with TRBJ1-4; 10 bases are shared with TRBD1. The CDR3 is made up of 14 amino acids. Germline values: CDR1 SGHRS, CDR2 YFSETQ. V dropped 5 bases and J dropped 8; count of bases not matched to a gene: 6. The DNA of the CDR3 is TGCGCCAGCAGATCGGACAGGGGGAGGGAAAAACTGTTTTTT. Protein sequence: CASRSDRGREKLFF.

DNA of the CDR3: TGTGCCAGCAGCTTTGTGGCGGCGACAGGGAGCGGGGAGCTGTTTTTT. This sequence encodes CASSFVAATGSGELFF. V usage is TRBV5-4 and J usage is TRBJ2-2, with 7 bases fitting TRBD1. The CDR3 loop spans 16 amino acids. The J segment lost 7 bases and the V segment lost 2 bases, leaving 11 bases of the junction unmatched. Germline values: CDR1 SGHNT, CDR2 YYREEE (reference sequence). The entire variable domain, with the rest obtained from reference TRBV5-4 and TRBJ2-2, is as follows: ETGVTQSPTHLIKTRGQQVTLRCSSQSGHNTVSWYQQALGQGPQFIFQYYREEENGRGNFPPRFSGLQFPNYSSELNVNALELDDSALYLCASSFVAATGSGELFFGEGSRLTVL.

The chain combines TRBV19 with TRBJ2-1; the match to TRBD2 covers 13 bases. V shed 6 bases and J 4 bases; nucleotides not matched to a gene: 9. The V gene's germline CDR1 is LNHDA and CDR2 SQIVND (reference sequence). The CDR3 is made up of 17 amino acids. This CDR3 reads CASRPVGTSGEYNEQFF. As DNA, the CDR3 is TGTGCCAGTAGACCGGTCGGGACTAGCGGGGAGTACAATGAGCAGTTCTTC.

The rearrangement links TRBV5-1 to TRBJ1-6; D gene unclear. Trimming left V 6 bases short and J 7 bases short, with 11 bases between. CDR1 is SGHRS, CDR2 YFSETQ, per germline. The CDR3 length is 13 residues. Here the CDR3 reads CASNPDGNSPLHF. As DNA, the CDR3 is TGCGCCAGCAATCCAGATGGCAATTCACCCCTCCACTTT.

This clone was counted a single time. The rearrangement joins TRBV19 to TRBJ2-7, with TRBD1 matching over 8 bases. The CDR3 loop spans 13 amino acids. Germline V gene lookup returns CDR1 LNHDA and CDR2 SQIVND (reference sequence). Trimming removed 4 bases from V and 3 bases from J; junction bases left unmatched: 2. The CDR3 nucleotides read TGTGCCAGTAGTACCGGACAGGGCTACGAGCAGTACTTC. Its protein is CASSTGQGYEQYF.

This rearrangement joins TRBV11-2 to TRBJ2-7; perhaps TRBD1 as D (6 bases). CDR3 length equals 15 residues. From germline, CDR1 is SGHAT and CDR2 FQNNGV. V was shortened by 5 bases and J by 0 bases, with 14 bases between the two germline ends. CDR3 protein: CASSQGPGSSYEQYF. CDR3 sequence (DNA): TGTGCCAGCAGCCAGGGGCCGGGTAGCTCCTACGAGCAGTACTTC.

This chain connects TRBV21-1 to TRBJ1-3; no DNA check was done on the table's D call, TRBD1. TRBV21-1 is recorded as a pseudogene. There are 17 residues in the CDR3. The CDR3 DNA sequence: TGTGCCAGCAGCAAAGCGCCGGGACAGAGCTCTGGAAACACCATATATTTT. Protein: CASSKAPGQSSGNTIYF.

V gene TRBV29-1 combines with J gene TRBJ2-7, with 8 bases aligning to TRBD1. Germline CDR1 SQVTM, CDR2 ANQGSEA. This CDR3 region has 12 residues. The junction had 4 bases not matched to a gene; V was cut back by 5 bases and J by 4 bases. CDR3 nucleotides: TGCAGCGTTCTGGACAGGGCGTACGAGCAGTACTTC. Amino acids: CSVLDRAYEQYF.

The chain uses TRBV5-6 and TRBJ1-6, with D uncertain. The germline V and J ends were trimmed by 6 bases and 10 bases, with 11 bases remaining between them. Germline V gene data show CDR1 as SGHDT and CDR2 as YYEEEE. There are 12 residues in the CDR3. In nucleotides, the CDR3 is TGTGCCAGCACCGCAGGCTACTCACCCCTCCACTTT. Protein: CASTAGYSPLHF.